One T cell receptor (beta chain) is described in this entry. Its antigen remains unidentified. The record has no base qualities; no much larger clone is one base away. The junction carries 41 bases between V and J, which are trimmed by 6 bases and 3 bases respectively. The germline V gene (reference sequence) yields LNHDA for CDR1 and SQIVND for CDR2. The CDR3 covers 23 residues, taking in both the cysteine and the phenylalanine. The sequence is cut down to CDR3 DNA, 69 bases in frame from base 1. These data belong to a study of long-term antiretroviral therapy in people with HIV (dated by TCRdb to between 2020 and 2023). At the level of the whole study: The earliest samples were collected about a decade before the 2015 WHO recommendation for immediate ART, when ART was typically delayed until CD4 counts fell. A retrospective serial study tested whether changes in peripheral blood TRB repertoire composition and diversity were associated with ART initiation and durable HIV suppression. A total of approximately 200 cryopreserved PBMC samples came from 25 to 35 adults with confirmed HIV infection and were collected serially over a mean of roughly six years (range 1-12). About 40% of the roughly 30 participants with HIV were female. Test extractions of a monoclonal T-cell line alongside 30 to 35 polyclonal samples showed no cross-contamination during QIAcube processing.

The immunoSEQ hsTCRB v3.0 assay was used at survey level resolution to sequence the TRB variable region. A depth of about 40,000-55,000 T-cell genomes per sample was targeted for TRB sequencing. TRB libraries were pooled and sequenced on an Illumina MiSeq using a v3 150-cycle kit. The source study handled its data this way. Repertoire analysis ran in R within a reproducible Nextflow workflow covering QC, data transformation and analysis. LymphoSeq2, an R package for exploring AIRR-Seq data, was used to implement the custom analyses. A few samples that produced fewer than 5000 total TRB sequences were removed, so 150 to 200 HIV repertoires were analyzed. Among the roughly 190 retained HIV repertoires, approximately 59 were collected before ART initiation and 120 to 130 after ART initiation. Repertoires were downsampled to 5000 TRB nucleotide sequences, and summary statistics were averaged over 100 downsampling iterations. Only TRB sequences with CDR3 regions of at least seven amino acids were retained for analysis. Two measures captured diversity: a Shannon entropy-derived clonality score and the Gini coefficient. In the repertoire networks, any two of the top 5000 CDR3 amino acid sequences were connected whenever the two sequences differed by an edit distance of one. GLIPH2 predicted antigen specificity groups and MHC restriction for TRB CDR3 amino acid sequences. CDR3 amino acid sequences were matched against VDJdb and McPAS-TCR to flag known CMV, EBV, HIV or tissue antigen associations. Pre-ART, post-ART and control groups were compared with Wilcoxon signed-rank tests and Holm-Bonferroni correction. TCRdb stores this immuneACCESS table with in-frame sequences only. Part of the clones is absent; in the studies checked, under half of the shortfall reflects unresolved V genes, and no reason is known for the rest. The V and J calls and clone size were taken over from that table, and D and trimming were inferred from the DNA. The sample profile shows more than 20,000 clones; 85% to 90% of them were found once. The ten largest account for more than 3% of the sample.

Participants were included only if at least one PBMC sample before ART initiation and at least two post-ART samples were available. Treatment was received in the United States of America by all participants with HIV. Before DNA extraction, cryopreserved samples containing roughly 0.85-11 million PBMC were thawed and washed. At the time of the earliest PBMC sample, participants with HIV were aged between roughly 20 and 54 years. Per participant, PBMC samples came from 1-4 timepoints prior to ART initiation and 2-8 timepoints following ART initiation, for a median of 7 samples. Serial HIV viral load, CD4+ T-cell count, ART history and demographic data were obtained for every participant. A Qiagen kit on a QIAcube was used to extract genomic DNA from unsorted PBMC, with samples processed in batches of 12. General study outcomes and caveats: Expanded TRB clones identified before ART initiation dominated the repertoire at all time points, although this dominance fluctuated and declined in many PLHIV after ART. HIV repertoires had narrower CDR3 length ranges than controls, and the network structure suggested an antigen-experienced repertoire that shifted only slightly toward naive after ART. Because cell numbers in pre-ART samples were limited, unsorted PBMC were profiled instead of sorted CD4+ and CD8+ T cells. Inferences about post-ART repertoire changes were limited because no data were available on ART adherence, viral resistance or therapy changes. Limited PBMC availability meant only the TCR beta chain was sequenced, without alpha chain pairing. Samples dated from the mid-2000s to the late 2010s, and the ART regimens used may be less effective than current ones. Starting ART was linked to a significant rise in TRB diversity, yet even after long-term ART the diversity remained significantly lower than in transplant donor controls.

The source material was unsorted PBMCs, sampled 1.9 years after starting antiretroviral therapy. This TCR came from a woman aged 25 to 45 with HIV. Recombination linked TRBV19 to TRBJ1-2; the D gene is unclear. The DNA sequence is TGTGCCAGTAGGATCGGCGAAAGAGCCCCCAAAGACCGTCGCAGGAACCCTTACTATGGCTACACCTTC. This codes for CASRIGERAPKDRRRNPYYGYTF.